One sample yielded the 13 T cell receptor beta chains listed below, sequenced in a study of blood T cell repertoires in COVID-19. Method: immunoSEQ multiplex PCR; TCRdb's copy keeps in-frame clones and lacks some. This table has some 180,000 clones, about nine tenths appearing once. Sequencing was performed on peripheral blood. The receptors derive from a man in his late teens or twenties with COVID-19, enrolled during active disease.

The chain has TRBV30 and TRBJ1-2; D call uncertain. The germline V gene encodes CDR1 GTSNPN and CDR2 SVGIG (reference sequence). The CDR3 is 11 amino acids. The V gene lost 5 bases and the J gene lost 7 bases, with 11 bases spanning the gap. In DNA form, the CDR3 reads TGTGCCTGGGGAACCGACTTTGGCTACACCTTC. Its protein product is CAWGTDFGYTF.

J is TRBJ2-1 and V is TRBV7-3; tentative D call: TRBD1 (6 bases). The germline gives CDR1 SGHTA, CDR2 FQGTGA. This CDR3 has 15 residues. Trimming left V 5 bases short and J 6 bases short, with 17 bases between. CDR3 DNA: TGTGCCAGCAGCCCAGGGGTTCGTTCGGGCAATGAGCAGTTCTTC. Translating gives CASSPGVRSGNEQFF.

The chain uses TRBV28 and TRBJ2-1; 9 nucleotides align to TRBD2. V lost 5 bases, J lost 0 bases, and 2 bases stayed unmatched. Germline V gene sequence: CDR1 MDHEN, CDR2 SYDVKM. The CDR3 length is 15 residues. The CDR3 protein is CASSRSGSSYNEQFF. The CDR3 DNA follows: TGTGCCAGCAGTCGTAGCGGGAGCTCCTACAATGAGCAGTTCTTC.

This chain links TRBV24-1 with TRBJ2-3; a possible D gene is TRBD2 (6 bases). Germline assignment: CDR1 KGHDR and CDR2 SFDVKD. This CDR3 spans 14 amino acids. Trimming pared 6 bases from V and 4 bases from J, leaving 13 bases between. This CDR3 reads CATSFGGGPDTQYF. As DNA, the CDR3 is TGTGCCACCAGTTTTGGGGGAGGCCCAGATACGCAGTATTTT.

The CDR3 is CASSSVNRGLSYEQYF. The CDR3 nucleotides read TGTGCCAGCAGTTCAGTAAACAGGGGCCTCTCCTACGAGCAGTACTTC. V gene TRBV28 combines with J gene TRBJ2-7; TRBD1 aligns across 7 bases. V was clipped by 4 bases and J by 0 bases; unmatched bases: 9. The germline V gene encodes CDR1 MDHEN and CDR2 SYDVKM. The CDR3 sequence is 16 residues long.

The genes are TRBV10-3 and TRBJ2-1; 13 positions agree with TRBD2. Trimming cost V 6 bases and J 10 bases; bases outside gene matches: 9. The CDR3 sequence is 15 residues long. The germline V gene encodes CDR1 ENHRY and CDR2 SYGVKD. This chain's CDR3 is CAISLTGTSGNEQFF. CDR3 bases: TGTGCCATCAGCCTAACCGGGACTAGCGGGAACGAGCAGTTCTTC.

The chain recombines TRBV6-5 with TRBJ1-2; 9 bases fit TRBD1. The CDR3 length is 15 residues. J lost 7 bases, V lost 5 bases, and 11 bases had no gene match. Germline-derived CDR1 and CDR2 are MNHEY and SVGAGI. CDR3 sequence: CASSQTGTGLGGYTF. The CDR3 bases are TGTGCCAGCAGTCAGACGGGGACAGGGTTGGGTGGCTACACCTTC.

Turning to this clone: The germline gene is not matched at one end of the junction; a read error may be the cause. The chain joins TRBV7-7 to TRBJ2-1, with 7 bases fitting TRBD1. This CDR3 has 15 amino acids. Per the germline V gene, CDR1 is SSHAT and CDR2 is FNYEAQ (reference sequence). The CDR3 loop reads CASSPSDRVFDEQFF. The DNA of the CDR3 is TGTGCTAGCAGCCCCTCCGACAGGGTATTCGATGAGCAGTTCTTC.

The CDR3 DNA reads TGCAGCGCCGGACAGGCGAACACTGAAGCTTTCTTT. Translating it yields CSAGQANTEAFF. The chain employs TRBV29-1 and TRBJ1-1; 7 nucleotides line up with TRBD1. This CDR3 contains 12 residues. Looked up from germline, CDR1 is SQVTM and CDR2 is ANQGSEA. V dropped 7 bases and J dropped 1; count of bases not matched to a gene: 3.

This clone has only one observation. The chain has TRBV29-1 and TRBJ1-2; no reliable D call. CDR1 and CDR2 from the germline V gene are SQVTM and ANQGSEA. The CDR3 runs 13 residues. With 3 bases removed from V and 0 bases from J, the gap between germline ends came to 8 bases. CDR3 loop: CSVDEAANYGYTF. The CDR3 region has the DNA TGCAGCGTTGACGAGGCGGCTAACTATGGCTACACCTTC.

The CDR3 nucleotides read TGCGCCAGCAGTGTACAGGGGCTTAGGGTGGAGCAGTACTTC. This sequence encodes CASSVQGLRVEQYF. The V call is TRBV10-2, the J call TRBJ2-7; the match to TRBD1 covers 7 bases. Germline values: CDR1 WSHSY, CDR2 SAAADI. With 4 bases clipped from V and 7 bases from J, the junction kept 10 bases outside the gene matches. The CDR3 contains 14 residues.

The chain joins TRBV5-6 to TRBJ2-7, with 8 positions matching TRBD1. The germline V gene has CDR1 SGHDT and CDR2 YYEEEE. This CDR3 is built from 15 residues. J gave up 9 bases and V 3 bases, and 14 bases lay outside the gene matches. CDR3 region: CASSWGTGSSKVQYF. The CDR3, as DNA: TGTGCCAGCAGCTGGGGGACAGGTTCAAGTAAGGTGCAGTACTTC.

This clone was observed once. V usage is TRBV10-3 and J usage is TRBJ2-7; 9 nucleotides agree with TRBD1. This CDR3 region has 13 residues. Germline-derived CDR1 and CDR2 are ENHRY and SYGVKD. Trimming at V came to 5 bases and at J to 4 bases, leaving 3 bases not matched to a gene. The CDR3 bases are TGTGCCATCAGTCTGGACAGGGGATACGAGCAGTACTTC. Translated, it gives CAISLDRGYEQYF.